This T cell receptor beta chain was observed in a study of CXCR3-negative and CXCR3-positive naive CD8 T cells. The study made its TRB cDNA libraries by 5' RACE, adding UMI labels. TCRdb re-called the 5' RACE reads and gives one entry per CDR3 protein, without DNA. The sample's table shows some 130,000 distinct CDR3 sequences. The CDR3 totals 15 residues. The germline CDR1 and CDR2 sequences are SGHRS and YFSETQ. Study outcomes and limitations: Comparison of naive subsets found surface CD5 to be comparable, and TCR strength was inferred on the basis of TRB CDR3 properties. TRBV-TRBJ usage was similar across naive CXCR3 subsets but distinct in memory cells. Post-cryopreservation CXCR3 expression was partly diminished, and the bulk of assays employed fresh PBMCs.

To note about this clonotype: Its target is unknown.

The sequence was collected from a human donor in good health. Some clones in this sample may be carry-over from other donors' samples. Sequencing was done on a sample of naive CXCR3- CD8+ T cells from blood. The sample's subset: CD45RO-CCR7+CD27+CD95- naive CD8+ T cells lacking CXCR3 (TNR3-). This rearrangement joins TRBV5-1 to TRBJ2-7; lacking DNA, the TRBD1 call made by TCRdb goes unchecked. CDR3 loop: CASSVNRGAIYEQYF. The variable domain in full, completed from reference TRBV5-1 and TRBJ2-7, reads KAGVTQTPRYLIKTRGQQVTLSCSPISGHRSVSWYQQTPGQGLQFLFEYFSETQRNKGNFPGRFSGRQFSNSRSEMNVSTLELGDSALYLCASSVNRGAIYEQYFGPGTRLTVT.